What follows is one TCR beta chain and its context. The specificity of this receptor is unknown. Base qualities are not at hand, and no much larger clone is one base apart. Libraries were constructed by RACE. The instrument was a NextSeq 500. During library preparation, unique molecular identifiers were attached to individual cDNA molecules so that TCRs could be counted quantitatively and reproducibly. From each blood RNA sample, both TCR alpha and TCR beta chains were sequenced. As for how the authors treated the data: A median of roughly 98,000 TCRs per sample was observed, with a range of about 23,224 to 700,000. The Decombinator software suite was used to annotate V, J and CDR3 in the TCR reads. For the PS versus PT1 abundance plots, all samples were subsampled to the same number of TCRs (28,000). TCRs were defined as expanded if absent before sensitization and observed at least eight times at the 2-week time point. TCRdb passed the public sequencing reads through fastp at Q25 and MiXCR, retaining productive beta sequences. CDR3 protein sequences are deduplicated, and each keeps its most common genes and DNA. None of the V and J calls come from the authors' own analysis; TCRdb made them. The sample yields about 360,000 distinct CDR3 sequences; approximately 6.3% were counted once. The ten largest clones add up to around 8.2% of the sample.

In the paper's terms, the time point label means: patch test 1, 2 weeks after DPC sensitization. The treatment or condition label, read with the paper, signifies: therapeutic diphenylcyclopropenone sensitization with weekly scalp DPC. At each patch-test visit, blood was drawn before the patch test was applied. Eligible patients were aged 18 to 70, diagnosed with alopecia, deemed suitable for DPC therapy, and excluded if pregnant. Total RNA was extracted from unfractionated whole blood collected in Tempus Blood RNA tubes. This entry is derived from a study of human T cells and chemical hapten exposure (dated by TCRdb to 2020 to 2022). With regard to the full study: For sensitization, 2% DPC in acetone was applied to a 2 cm by 2 cm area of upper inner arm skin. Throughout the approximately 23-week study period, patients were also given weekly therapeutic DPC doses on the scalp. Patch testing on the upper back used Finn chambers containing 0.01% DPC, with scoring done after 6 days according to International Contact Dermatitis Research Group standards. The patient cohort, mostly female, included alopecia areata with under or over 50% scalp involvement, alopecia totalis and alopecia universalis. Libraries were pooled for sequencing, and variation in per-sample TCR yields was attributed mainly to small differences in library volumes within the pool. This study followed changes in the peripheral blood TCR repertoire in vivo during primary and secondary sensitization of alopecia patients to the hapten diphenylcyclopropenone (DPC). Patient blood was sampled pre-sensitization (week 0) and at 2, 6 and about 24 weeks after DPC sensitization. For TCR sequencing, blood came from about 28 alopecia patients at anywhere from one to four time points (pre-sensitization, 2, 6 and 24 weeks). General conclusions and limits of the study: Because all patients had alopecia, a presumed autoimmune disease, the immune response of the patients might differ from that of healthy individuals. DPC sensitization did not change the number of TCRs with a frequency above 1 in 1000, and there was no evidence of changes in global repertoire structure. After repeated subsampling, changes were observed in the strength of the expansion versus patch-test correlation and in the threshold at which the correlation became significant. The number of PT1 expanded TCRs positively correlated with patch test score, significant at thresholds 8, 16 and 32 but not 4. Expanded TCRs formed significantly more large CDR3 similarity clusters than pre-sensitization or healthy control sets, consistent with antigen-driven responses.

From cysteine to phenylalanine, the CDR3 is 16 amino acids long. Of the read, only the CDR3 DNA is kept; its 48 bases are in frame from base 1. Sequences SGHTA (CDR1) and FQGNSA (CDR2) are obtained from the germline V gene. The germline ends are 14 bases apart after V is trimmed by 1 base and J by 2 bases. The chain couples TRBV7-2 to TRBJ1-1, with a tentative D gene TRBD1 over 5 matching bases. The sequence came from a woman younger than 35 with alopecia areata. Some clones in this sample may be carry-over from other donors' samples. The sample here was whole blood, taken in connection with sensitization to the hapten diphenylcyclopropenone (DPC). The DNA reads as follows: TGTGCCAGCAGCTTAGGACTCGGCAGGGCTAACACTGAAGCTTTCTTT. Protein translation: CASSLGLGRANTEAFF.